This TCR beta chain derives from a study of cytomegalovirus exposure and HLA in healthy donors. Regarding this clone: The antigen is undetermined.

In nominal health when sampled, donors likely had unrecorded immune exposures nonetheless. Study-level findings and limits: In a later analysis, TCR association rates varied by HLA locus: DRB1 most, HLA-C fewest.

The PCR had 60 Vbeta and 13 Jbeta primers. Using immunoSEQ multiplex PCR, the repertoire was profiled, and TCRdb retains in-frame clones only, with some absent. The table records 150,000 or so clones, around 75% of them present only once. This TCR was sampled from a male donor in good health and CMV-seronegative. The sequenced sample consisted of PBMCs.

The CDR3 coding sequence is TGTGCCATCAGTGCAACGAGGCCCATACCCCCGGTCCCCCGGATGACAGATACGCAGTATTTT. Amino acids: CAISATRPIPPVPRMTDTQYF. V and J are TRBV10-3 and TRBJ2-3; D unresolved. With 4 bases removed from V and 3 bases from J, the gap between germline ends came to 32 bases. Germline V gene lookup returns CDR1 ENHRY and CDR2 SYGVKD. CDR3 size: 21 residues.